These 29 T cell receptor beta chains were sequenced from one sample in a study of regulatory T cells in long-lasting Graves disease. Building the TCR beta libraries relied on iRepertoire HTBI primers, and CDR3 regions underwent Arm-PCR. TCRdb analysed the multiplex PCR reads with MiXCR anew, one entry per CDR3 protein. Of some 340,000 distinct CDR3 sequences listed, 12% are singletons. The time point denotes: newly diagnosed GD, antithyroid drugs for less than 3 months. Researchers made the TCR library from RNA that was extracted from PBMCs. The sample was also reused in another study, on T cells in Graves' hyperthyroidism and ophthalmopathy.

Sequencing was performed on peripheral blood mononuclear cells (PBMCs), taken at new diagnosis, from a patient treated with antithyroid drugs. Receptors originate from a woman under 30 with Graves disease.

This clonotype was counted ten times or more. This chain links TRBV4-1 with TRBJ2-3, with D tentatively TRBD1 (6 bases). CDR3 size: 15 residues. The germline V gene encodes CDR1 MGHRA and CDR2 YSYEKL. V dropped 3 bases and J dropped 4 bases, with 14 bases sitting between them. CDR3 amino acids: CASSHSWGRADTQYF. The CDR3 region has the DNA TGCGCCAGCAGCCATAGTTGGGGGCGGGCAGATACGCAGTATTTT.

The CDR3 DNA sequence: TGCAGCGTTGATGGTTCTAGCGGCCTCCCGTTGGGGGAGACCCAGTACTTC. It is translated as CSVDGSSGLPLGETQYF. The chain couples TRBV29-1 to TRBJ2-5, with TRBD2 matching over 7 bases. The J segment lost 5 bases and the V segment lost 3 bases, leaving 18 bases of the junction unmatched. Germline V CDR1 and CDR2: SQVTM, ANQGSEA. The CDR3 is 17 amino acids.

CDR3 DNA: TGTGCCAGCAGTTACTCGCCTAGCGGCAAGACTACGTCCTACGAGCAGTACTTC. It codes for CASSYSPSGKTTSYEQYF. The V and J genes are TRBV2 and TRBJ2-7; 7 bases fit TRBD2. The CDR3 runs to 18 residues. With V trimmed by 5 bases and J by 1 base, 17 bases remained unmatched. Per germline, CDR1 SNHLY and CDR2 FYNNEI.

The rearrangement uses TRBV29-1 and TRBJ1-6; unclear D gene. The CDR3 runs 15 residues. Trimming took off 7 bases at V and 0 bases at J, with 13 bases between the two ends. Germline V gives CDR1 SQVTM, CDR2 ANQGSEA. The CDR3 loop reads CSACFGSSYNSPLHF. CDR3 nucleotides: TGCAGCGCTTGCTTCGGCAGCTCCTATAATTCACCCCTCCACTTT.

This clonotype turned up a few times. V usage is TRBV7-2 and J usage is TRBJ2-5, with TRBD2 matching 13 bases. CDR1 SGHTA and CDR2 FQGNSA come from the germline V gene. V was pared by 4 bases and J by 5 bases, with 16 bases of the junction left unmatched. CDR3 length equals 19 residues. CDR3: CASSSRLAGGRIRVETQYF. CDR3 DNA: TGTGCCAGCAGCTCAAGACTAGCGGGGGGAAGGATACGGGTGGAGACCCAGTACTTC. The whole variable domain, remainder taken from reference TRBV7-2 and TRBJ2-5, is GAGVSQSPSNKVTEKGKDVELRCDPISGHTALYWYRQSLGQGLEFLIYFQGNSAPDKSGLPSDRFSAERTGGSVSTLTIQRTQQEDSAVYLCASSSRLAGGRIRVETQYFGPGTRLLVL.

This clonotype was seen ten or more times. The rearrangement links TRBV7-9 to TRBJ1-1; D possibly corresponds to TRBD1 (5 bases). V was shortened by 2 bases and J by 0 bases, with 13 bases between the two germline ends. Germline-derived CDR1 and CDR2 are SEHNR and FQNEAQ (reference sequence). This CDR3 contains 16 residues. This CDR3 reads CASSLLRMTVNTEAFF. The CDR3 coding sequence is TGTGCCAGCAGCTTACTAAGGATGACAGTGAACACTGAAGCTTTCTTT.

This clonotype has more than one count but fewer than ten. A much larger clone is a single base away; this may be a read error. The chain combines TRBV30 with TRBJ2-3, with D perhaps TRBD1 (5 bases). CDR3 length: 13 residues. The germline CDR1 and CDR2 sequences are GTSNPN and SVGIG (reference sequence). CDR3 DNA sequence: TGTGCCTGGAGTGTACGGGTGACAGATACGCGGTATTTT. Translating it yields CAWSVRVTDTRYF.

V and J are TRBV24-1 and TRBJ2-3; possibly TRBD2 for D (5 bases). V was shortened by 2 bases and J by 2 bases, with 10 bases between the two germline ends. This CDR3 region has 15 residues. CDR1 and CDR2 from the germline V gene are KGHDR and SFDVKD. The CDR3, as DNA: TGTGCCACCAGTGATTGGACGGGGAACACAGATACGCAGTATTTT. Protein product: CATSDWTGNTDTQYF.

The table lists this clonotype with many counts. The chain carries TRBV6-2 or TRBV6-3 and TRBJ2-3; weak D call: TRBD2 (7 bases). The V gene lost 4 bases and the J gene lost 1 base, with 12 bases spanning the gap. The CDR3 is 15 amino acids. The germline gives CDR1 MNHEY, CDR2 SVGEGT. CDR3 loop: CASSFSGGGTDTQYF. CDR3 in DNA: TGTGCCAGCAGTTTTTCGGGGGGCGGCACAGATACGCAGTATTTT.

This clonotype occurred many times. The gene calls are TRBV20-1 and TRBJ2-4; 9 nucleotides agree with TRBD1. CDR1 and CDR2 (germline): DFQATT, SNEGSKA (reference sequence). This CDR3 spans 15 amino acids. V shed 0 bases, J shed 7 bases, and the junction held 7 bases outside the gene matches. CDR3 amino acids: CSARDVGTGRNIQYF. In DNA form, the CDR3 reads TGCAGTGCTAGAGACGTCGGGACAGGGAGGAACATTCAGTACTTC.

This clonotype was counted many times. CDR3 protein: CASSRPTSGNYEQYF. The CDR3 region has the DNA TGTGCCAGCAGCCGACCGACTAGCGGAAACTACGAGCAGTACTTC. The rearrangement uses TRBV3-1 and TRBJ2-7; 9 bases match TRBD2. Germline V CDR1 and CDR2: LGHDT, YNNKEL (reference sequence). Germline trimming cut 4 bases from V and 3 bases from J; bases unmatched to any gene: 7. CDR3 length equals 15 residues.

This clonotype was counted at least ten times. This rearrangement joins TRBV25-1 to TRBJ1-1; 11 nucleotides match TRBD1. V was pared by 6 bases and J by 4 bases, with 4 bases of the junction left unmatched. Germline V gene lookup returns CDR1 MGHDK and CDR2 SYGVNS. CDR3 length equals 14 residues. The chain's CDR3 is CASRDGTGGTEAFF. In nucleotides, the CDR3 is TGTGCCAGCAGGGATGGGACAGGGGGCACTGAAGCTTTCTTT.

The CDR3 DNA sequence: TGTGCCAGCAGCTGGAAGAAGACAGCCGAAAAACTGTTTTTT. Its protein is CASSWKKTAEKLFF. The chain links TRBV5-8 to TRBJ1-4, with D possibly matching TRBD1 (5 bases). Germline V gene lookup returns CDR1 SGHTS and CDR2 YDEGEE. V lost 3 bases, J lost 8 bases, and 14 bases lay in between. The CDR3 has 14 amino acids.

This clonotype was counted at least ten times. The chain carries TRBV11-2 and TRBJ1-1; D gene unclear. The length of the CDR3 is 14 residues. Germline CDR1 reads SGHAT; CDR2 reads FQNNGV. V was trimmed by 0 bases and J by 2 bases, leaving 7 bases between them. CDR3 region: CASSLEWRNTEAFF. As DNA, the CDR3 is TGTGCCAGCAGCTTAGAATGGCGAAACACTGAAGCTTTCTTT.

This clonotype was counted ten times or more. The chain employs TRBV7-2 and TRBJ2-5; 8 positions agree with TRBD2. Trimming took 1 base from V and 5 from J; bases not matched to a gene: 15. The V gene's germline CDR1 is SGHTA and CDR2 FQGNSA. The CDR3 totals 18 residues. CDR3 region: CASSLVWLAGPREETQYF. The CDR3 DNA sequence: TGTGCCAGCAGCTTAGTGTGGCTAGCGGGCCCTCGGGAGGAGACCCAGTACTTC.

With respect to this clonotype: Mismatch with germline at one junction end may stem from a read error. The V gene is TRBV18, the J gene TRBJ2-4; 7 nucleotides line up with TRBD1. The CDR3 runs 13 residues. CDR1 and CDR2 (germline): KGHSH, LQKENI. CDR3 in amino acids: CASPPQGVDIQYF. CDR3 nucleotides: TGTGCCAGCCCACCTCAGGGGGTAGACATTCAGTACTTC. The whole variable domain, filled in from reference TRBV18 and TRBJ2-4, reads NAGVMQNPRHLVRRRGQEARLRCSPMKGHSHVYWYRQLPEEGLKFMVYLQKENIIDESGMPKERFSAEFPKEGPSILRIQQVVRGDSAAYFCASPPQGVDIQYFGAGTRLSVL.

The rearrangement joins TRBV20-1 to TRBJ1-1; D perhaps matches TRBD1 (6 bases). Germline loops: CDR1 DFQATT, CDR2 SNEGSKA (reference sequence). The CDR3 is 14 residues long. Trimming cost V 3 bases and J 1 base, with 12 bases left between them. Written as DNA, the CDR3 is TGCAGTGCTAGGTGGGGGGGGCCGAACACTGAAGCTTTCTTT. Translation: CSARWGGPNTEAFF.

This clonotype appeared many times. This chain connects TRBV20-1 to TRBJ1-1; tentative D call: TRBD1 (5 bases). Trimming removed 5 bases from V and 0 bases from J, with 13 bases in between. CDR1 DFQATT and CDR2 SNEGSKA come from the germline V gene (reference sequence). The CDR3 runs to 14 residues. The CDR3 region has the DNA TGCAGTGCTCTCACCGGGGGGTTGAACACTGAAGCTTTCTTT. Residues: CSALTGGLNTEAFF.

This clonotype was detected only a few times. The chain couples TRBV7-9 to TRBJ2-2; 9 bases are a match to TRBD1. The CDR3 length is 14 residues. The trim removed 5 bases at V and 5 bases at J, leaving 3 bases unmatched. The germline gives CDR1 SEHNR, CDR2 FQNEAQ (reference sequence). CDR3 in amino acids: CASSRDRVTGELFF. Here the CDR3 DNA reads TGTGCCAGCAGCCGGGACAGGGTAACCGGGGAGCTGTTTTTT.

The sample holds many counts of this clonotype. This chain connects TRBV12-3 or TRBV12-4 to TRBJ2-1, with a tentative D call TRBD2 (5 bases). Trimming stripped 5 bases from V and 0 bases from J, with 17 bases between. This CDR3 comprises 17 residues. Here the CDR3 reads CASSGGPLGNSYNEQFF. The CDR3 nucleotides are TGTGCCAGCAGTGGAGGCCCGCTGGGGAACTCCTACAATGAGCAGTTCTTC.

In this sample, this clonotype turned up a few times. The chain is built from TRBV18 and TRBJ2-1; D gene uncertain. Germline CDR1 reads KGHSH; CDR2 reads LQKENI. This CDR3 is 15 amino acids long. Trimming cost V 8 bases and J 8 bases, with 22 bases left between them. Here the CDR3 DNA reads TGTGCCAGCCATTCCTCAGGCCACGTAAGCGATGAGCAGTTCTTC. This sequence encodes CASHSSGHVSDEQFF.

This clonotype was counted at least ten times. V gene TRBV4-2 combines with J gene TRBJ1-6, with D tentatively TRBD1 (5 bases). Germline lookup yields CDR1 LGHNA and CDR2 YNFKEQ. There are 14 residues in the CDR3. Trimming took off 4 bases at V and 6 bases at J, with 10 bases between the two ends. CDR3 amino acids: CASSLGPINSPLHF. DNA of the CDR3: TGTGCCAGCAGCCTGGGACCAATTAATTCACCCCTCCACTTT.

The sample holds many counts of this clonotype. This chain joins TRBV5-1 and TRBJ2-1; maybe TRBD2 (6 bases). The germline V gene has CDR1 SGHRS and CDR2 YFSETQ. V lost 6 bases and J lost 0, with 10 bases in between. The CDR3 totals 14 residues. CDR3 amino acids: CASTPGVSYNEQFF. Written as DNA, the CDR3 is TGCGCCAGCACCCCGGGGGTCTCCTACAATGAGCAGTTCTTC.

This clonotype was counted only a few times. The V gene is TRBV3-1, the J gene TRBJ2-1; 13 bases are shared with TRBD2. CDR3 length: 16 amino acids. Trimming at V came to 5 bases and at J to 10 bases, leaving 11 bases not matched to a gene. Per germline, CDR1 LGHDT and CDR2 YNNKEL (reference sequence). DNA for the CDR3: TGTGCCAGCAGCAACCCCACTAGCGGGGGGGCGGGAGAGCAGTTCTTC. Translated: CASSNPTSGGAGEQFF.

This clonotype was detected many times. The CDR3 loop is CATSRGQETTNEKLFF. CDR3 bases: TGTGCCACCAGCAGGGGACAGGAAACAACTAATGAAAAACTGTTTTTT. The V call is TRBV15, the J call TRBJ1-4, with 8 nucleotides matching TRBD1. From germline, CDR1 is LNHNV and CDR2 YYDKDF (reference sequence). This CDR3 contains 16 residues. V was clipped by 3 bases and J by 0 bases; unmatched bases: 3.

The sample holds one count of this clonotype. CDR3 nucleotides: TGCAGTGCTAGGGCGACTAGCGGGAGGGATGAGCAGTTCTTC. The encoded protein is CSARATSGRDEQFF. This chain uses TRBV20-1 with TRBJ2-1; the match to TRBD2 covers 14 bases. This CDR3 contains 14 residues. J gave up 8 bases and V 3 bases, and 3 bases lay outside the gene matches. Germline CDR1 DFQATT, CDR2 SNEGSKA (reference sequence).

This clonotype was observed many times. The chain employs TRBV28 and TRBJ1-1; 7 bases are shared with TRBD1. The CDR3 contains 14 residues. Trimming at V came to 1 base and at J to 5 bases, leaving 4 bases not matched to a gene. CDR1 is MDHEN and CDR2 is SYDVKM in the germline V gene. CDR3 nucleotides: TGTGCCAGCAGTTTATCAGGGGGTCGGACTGAAGCTTTCTTT. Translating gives CASSLSGGRTEAFF.

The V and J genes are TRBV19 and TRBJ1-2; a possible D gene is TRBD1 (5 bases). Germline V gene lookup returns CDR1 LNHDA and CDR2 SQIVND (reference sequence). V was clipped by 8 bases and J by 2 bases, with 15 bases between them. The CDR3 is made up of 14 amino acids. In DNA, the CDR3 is TGTGCCAGTCGCGACTCAGGGTTAAACTATGGCTACACCTTC. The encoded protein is CASRDSGLNYGYTF.

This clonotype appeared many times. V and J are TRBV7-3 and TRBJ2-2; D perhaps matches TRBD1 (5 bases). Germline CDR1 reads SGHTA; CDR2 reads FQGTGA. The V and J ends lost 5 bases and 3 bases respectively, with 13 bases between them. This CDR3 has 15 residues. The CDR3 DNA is TGTGCCAGCAGCCGGTGGGGCGGAGACACCGGGGAGCTGTTTTTT. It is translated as CASSRWGGDTGELFF.